The present T cell receptor beta chain was sequenced within a study of blood T cells in healthy people across ages. A J-beta primer mix and a sample-barcoded 5' primer were used in a second PCR of about 7 to 11 cycles. Via MiXCR, TCRdb re-called the 5' RACE reads, giving one row per CDR3 protein. Found here are around 800,000 distinct CDR3 sequences, roughly 44% of them singletons; the top ten hold 15% to 25%. The length of the CDR3 is 19 residues. V was clipped by 5 bases and J by 4 bases, with 27 bases between them. The V gene's germline CDR1 is SGHTA and CDR2 FQGNSA. V gene TRBV7-2 combines with J gene TRBJ2-1, with D perhaps being TRBD1 or TRBD2 (5 bases each). This TCR came from a man aged 60-69 years in good health. Material: blood. This chain's CDR3 is CASSPSMGRWGSTYNEQFF. Here the CDR3 DNA reads TGTGCCAGCAGCCCATCGATGGGTAGGTGGGGGAGCACATACAATGAGCAGTTCTTC. The entire variable domain, with the rest obtained from reference TRBV7-2 and TRBJ2-1, is as follows: GAGVSQSPSNKVTEKGKDVELRCDPISGHTALYWYRQSLGQGLEFLIYFQGNSAPDKSGLPSDRFSAERTGGSVSTLTIQRTQQEDSAVYLCASSPSMGRWGSTYNEQFFGPGTRLTVL.